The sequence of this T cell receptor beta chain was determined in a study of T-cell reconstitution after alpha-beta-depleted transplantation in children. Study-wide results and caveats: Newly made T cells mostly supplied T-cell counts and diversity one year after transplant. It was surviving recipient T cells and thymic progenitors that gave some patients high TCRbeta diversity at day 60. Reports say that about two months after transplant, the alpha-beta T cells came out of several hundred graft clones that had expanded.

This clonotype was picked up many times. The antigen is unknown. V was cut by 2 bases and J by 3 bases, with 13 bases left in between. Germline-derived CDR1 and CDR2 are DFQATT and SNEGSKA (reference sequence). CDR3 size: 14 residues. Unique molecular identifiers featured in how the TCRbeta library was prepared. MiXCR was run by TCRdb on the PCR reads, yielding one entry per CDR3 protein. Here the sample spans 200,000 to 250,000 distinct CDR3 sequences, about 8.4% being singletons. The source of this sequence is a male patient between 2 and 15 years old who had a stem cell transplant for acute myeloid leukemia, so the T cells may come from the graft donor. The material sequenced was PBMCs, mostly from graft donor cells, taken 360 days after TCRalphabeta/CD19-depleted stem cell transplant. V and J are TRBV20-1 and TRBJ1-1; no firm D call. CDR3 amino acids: CSARPGSGHTEAFF. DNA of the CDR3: TGCAGTGCTAGACCTGGGTCTGGGCACACTGAAGCTTTCTTT.